The source of this T cell receptor beta chain is a study of blood T cell repertoires in COVID-19. Study summary: The United States, Italy and Spain provided the acute and convalescent COVID-19 samples. PBMCs, B-cell-depleted T cells, or T cells provided the cDNA or gDNA that made up the material.

In the study's own analysis: Cell counts per sample came from amplifying reference gene primers. Profiled with immunoSEQ multiplex PCR; TCRdb holds only in-frame clones, not every one. V, J and clone size derive from that table, while D and trimming were established from the DNA sequence. The sample contains fewer than 70,000 clones, approximately 85% of which appear only once. Germline CDR1 MNHNS, CDR2 SASEGT. V lost 1 base and J lost 1, with 16 bases in between. This CDR3 has 17 amino acids. This sequence was found in a man in his fifties with acute or convalescent COVID-19. This chain links TRBV6-1 with TRBJ2-5; D possibly corresponds to TRBD2 (6 bases). Input material: peripheral blood. The CDR3 is CASSEVSSVGGQETQYF. CDR3 coding DNA: TGTGCCAGCAGTGAAGTCTCTAGCGTCGGGGGCCAAGAGACCCAGTACTTC.